This T cell receptor (beta chain) is drawn from a study of blood T cell repertoires in COVID-19. Study-level background: The origin of the acute and convalescent COVID-19 samples was the United States, Italy and Spain. T cells, B-cell-depleted T cells, or PBMCs supplied cDNA or gDNA.

In the original analysis: Reference gene primer amplification gave nucleated cell count estimates. Assay used: immunoSEQ multiplex PCR; TCRdb lists only in-frame clones, some missing. The V and J calls and clone size come from that table; D and trimming were worked out from the DNA. The table has about 150,000 clones, approximately 90% seen once. The receptor comes from a woman aged 45-65 years with acute or convalescent COVID-19. The sample was peripheral blood.

The DNA for the CDR3 is TGTGCCAGCAGCTTACAAGGCCAGGGGGGTGAAAAACTGTTTTTT. As protein: CASSLQGQGGEKLFF. J is TRBJ1-4 and V is TRBV7-9, with TRBD1 matching 7 bases. Per germline, CDR1 SEHNR and CDR2 FQNEAQ (reference sequence). V trimming: 2 bases; J trimming: 7 bases; junction bases outside the gene matches: 7. This CDR3 is built from 15 residues.